The clone carrying this T cell receptor (beta chain) has ten or more counts. The antigen is unknown. TCRdb reanalyzed the PCR reads via MiXCR. This table holds about 59,000 clones, 16% found once. Trimming stripped 3 bases from V and 7 bases from J, with 4 bases between. CDR3 length equals 12 residues. Per the germline V gene, CDR1 is MDHEN and CDR2 is SYDVKM. This specimen belongs to a study of metastatic and nonmetastatic thyroid tumors. On the study more broadly: It was across blood and tumor or nodule tissue from malignant and benign thyroid patients that repertoires were compared.

The entire patient cohort was treatment-naive prior to thyroid surgery. The study, taken as a whole, reports: Relative to benign nodules, malignant thyroid tumors were reportedly characterized by significantly elevated TCR beta diversity in blood and tumor.

This TCR was recovered from a male donor with papillary thyroid cancer or a benign thyroid nodule (not recorded which). Some clones in this sample may be carry-over from other donors' samples. V and J are TRBV28 and TRBJ1-6; D is ambiguous. Sequencing was carried out using blood. The CDR3 DNA reads TGTGCCAGCAGTTTTATGAATTCACCCCTCCACTTT. Residues: CASSFMNSPLHF.